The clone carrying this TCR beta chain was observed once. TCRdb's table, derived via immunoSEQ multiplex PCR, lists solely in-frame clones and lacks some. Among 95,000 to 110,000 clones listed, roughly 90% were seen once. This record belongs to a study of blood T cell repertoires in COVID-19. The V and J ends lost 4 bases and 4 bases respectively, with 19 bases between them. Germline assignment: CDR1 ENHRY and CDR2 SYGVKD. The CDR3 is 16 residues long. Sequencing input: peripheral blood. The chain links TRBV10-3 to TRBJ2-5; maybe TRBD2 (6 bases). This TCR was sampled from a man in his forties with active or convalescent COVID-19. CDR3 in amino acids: CAISGGAGLQTETQYF. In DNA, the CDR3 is TGTGCCATCAGTGGCGGTGCGGGATTGCAGACAGAGACCCAGTACTTC.